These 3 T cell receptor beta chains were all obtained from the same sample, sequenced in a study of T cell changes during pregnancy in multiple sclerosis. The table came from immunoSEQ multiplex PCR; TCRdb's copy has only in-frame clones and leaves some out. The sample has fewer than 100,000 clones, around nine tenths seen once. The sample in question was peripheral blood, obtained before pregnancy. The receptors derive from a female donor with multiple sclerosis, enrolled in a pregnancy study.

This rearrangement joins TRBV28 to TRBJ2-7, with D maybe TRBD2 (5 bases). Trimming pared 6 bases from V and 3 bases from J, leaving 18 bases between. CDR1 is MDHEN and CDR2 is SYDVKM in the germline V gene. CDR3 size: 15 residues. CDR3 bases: TGTGCCAGCAGCCCTTTACTAGGGAACCACTACGAGCAGTACTTC. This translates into CASSPLLGNHYEQYF.

The CDR3 sequence: CASSFSAMRVGELFF. DNA for the CDR3: TGTGCCAGCAGTTTCTCGGCAATGCGGGTCGGGGAGCTGTTTTTT. The rearrangement joins TRBV27 to TRBJ2-2; tentatively, D is TRBD2 (5 bases). CDR3 length: 15 residues. Germline V gene data show CDR1 as MNHEY and CDR2 as SMNVEV (reference sequence). V dropped 3 bases and J dropped 7 bases, with 15 bases sitting between them.

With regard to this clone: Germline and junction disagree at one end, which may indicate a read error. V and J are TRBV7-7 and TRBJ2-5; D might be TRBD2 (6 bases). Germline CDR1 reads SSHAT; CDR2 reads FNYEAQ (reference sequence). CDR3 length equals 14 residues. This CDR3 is CASSLSGVQETQYF. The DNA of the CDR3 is TGTGCTAGCAGCTTATCGGGGGTTCAAGAGACCCAGTACTTC.